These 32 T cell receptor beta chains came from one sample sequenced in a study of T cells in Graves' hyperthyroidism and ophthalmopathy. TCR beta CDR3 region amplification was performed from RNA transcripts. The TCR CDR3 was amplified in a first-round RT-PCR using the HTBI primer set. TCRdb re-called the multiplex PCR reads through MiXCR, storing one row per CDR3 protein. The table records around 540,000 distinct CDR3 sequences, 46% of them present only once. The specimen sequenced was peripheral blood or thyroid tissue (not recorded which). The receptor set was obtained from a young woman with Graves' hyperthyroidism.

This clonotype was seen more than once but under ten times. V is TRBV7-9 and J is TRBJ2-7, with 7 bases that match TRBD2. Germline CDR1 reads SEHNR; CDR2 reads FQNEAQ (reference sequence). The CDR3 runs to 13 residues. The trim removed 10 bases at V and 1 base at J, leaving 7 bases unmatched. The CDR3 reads CATLGGSSYEQYF. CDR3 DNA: TGTGCCACCTTGGGCGGGAGTTCCTACGAGCAGTACTTC.

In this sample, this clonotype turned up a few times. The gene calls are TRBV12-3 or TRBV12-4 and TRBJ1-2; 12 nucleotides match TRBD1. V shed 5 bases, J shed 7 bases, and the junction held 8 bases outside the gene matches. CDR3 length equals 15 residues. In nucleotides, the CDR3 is TGTGCCAGCAGTGAACCGGGACAGGGGGCAGGTGGCTACACCTTC. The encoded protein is CASSEPGQGAGGYTF.

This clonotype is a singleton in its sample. The CDR3 DNA reads as TGCAGCGTTGTAGCCACGGACAGGGATTACTCTGAAGCTTTCTTT. It encodes CSVVATDRDYSEAFF. The chain combines TRBV29-1 with TRBJ1-1; TRBD1 aligns across 8 bases. The CDR3 runs 15 residues. Germline V CDR1 and CDR2: SQVTM, ANQGSEA. V lost 4 bases to trimming and J lost 6 bases; unmatched junction nucleotides: 13.

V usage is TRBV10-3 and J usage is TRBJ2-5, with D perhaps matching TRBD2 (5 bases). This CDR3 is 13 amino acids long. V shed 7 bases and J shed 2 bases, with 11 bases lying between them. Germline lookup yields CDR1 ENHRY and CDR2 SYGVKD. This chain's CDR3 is CAITPGGQETQYF. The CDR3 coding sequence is TGTGCCATCACTCCCGGCGGGCAAGAGACCCAGTACTTC.

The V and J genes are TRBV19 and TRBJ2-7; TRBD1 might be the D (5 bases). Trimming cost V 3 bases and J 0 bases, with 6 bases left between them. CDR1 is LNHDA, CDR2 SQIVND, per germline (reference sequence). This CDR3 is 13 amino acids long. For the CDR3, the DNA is TGTGCCAGTAGTATCAGGGACTCCTACGAGCAGTACTTC. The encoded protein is CASSIRDSYEQYF.

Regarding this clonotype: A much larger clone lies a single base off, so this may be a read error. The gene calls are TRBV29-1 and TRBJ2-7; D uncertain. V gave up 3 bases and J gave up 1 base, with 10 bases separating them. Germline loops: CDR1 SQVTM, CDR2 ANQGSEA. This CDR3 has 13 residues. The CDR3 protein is CSVEVWGSYEQYF. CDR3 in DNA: TGCAGCGTTGAGGTTTGGGGTTCCTACGAGCAGTACTTC.

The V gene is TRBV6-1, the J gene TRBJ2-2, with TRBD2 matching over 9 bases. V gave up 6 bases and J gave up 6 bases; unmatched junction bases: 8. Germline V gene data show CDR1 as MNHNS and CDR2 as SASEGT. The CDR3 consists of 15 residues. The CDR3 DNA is TGTGCCAGCAGCCCGCCTATAGCGGGAGCCGGGGAGCTGTTTTTT. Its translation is CASSPPIAGAGELFF.

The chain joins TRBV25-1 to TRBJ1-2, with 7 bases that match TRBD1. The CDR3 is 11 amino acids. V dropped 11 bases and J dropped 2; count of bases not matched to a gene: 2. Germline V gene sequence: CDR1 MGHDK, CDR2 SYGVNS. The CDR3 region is CAVQGNYGYTF. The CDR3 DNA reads TGTGCCGTACAGGGGAACTATGGCTACACCTTC.

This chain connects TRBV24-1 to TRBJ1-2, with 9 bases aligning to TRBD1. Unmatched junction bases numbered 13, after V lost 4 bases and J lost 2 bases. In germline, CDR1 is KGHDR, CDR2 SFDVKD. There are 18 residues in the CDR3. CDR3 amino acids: CATSDPRGQGKGNYGYTF. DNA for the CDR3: TGTGCCACCAGTGACCCTCGGGGACAGGGTAAAGGAAACTATGGCTACACCTTC.

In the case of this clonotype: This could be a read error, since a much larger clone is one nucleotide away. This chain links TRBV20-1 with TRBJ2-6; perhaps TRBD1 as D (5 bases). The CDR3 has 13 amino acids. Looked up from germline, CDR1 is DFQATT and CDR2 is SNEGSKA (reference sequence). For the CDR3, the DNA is TGCAGTGCTAGCGGCCCTGGGGCCAACGCCCTGACTTTC. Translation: CSASGPGANALTF.

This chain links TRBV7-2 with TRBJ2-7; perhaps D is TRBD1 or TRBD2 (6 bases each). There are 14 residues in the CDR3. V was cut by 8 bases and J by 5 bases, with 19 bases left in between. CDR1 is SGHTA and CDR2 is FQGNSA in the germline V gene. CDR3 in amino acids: CASSPLGGWDEQYF. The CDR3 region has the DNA TGTGCCAGCTCACCACTCGGGGGCTGGGACGAGCAGTACTTC.

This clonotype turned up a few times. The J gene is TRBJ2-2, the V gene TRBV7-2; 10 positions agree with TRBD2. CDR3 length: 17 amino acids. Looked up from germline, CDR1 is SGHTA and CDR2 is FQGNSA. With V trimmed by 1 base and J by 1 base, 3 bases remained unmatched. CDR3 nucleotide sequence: TGTGCCAGCAGCTTAGGGGCTAGCGGGAGGAACACCGGGGAGCTGTTTTTT. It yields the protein CASSLGASGRNTGELFF.

The CDR3 DNA reads TGTGCCAGCACCCCCCCCCTGCCTAGCAATCCTCAGTACGAGCAGTACTTC. This translates into CASTPPLPSNPQYEQYF. The chain recombines TRBV7-2 with TRBJ2-7; D is possibly TRBD2 (5 bases). This CDR3 region has 17 residues. Per the germline V gene, CDR1 is SGHTA and CDR2 is FQGNSA. With 7 bases removed from V and 4 bases from J, the gap between germline ends came to 26 bases.

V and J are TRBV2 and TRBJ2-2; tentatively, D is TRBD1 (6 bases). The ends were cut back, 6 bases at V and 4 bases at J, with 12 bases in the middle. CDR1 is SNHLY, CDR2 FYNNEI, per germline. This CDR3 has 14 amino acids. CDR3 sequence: CASSAVQGTGELFF. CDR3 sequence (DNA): TGTGCCAGCAGCGCCGTACAGGGCACCGGGGAGCTGTTTTTT.

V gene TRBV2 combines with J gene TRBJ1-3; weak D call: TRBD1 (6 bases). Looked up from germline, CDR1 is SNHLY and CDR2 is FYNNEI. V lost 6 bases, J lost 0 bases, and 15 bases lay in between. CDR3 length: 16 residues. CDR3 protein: CASSPGGGSSGNTIYF. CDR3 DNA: TGTGCCAGCAGCCCCGGGGGGGGCTCCTCTGGAAACACCATATATTTT.

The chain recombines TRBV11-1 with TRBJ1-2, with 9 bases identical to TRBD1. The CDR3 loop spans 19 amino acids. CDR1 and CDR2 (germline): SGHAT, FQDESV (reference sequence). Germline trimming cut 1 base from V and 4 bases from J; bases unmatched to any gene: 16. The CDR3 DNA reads TGTGCCAGCAGCTTAGGAGATGGGACAGGGACAAAAGGGAGCTATGGCTACACCTTC. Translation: CASSLGDGTGTKGSYGYTF.

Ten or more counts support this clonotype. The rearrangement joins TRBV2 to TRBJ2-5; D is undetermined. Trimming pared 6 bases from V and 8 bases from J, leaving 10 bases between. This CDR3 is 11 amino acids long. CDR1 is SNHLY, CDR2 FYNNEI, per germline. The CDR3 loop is CASSAPETQYF. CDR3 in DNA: TGTGCCAGCAGCGCCCCTGAAACCCAGTACTTC.

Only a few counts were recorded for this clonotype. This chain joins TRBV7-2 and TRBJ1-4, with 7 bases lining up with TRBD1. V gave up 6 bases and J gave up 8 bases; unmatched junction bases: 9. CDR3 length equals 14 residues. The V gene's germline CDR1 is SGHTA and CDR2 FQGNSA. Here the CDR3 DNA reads TGTGCCAGCAGTTCTAAGGGGGCTGGGGAAAAACTGTTTTTT. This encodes CASSSKGAGEKLFF.

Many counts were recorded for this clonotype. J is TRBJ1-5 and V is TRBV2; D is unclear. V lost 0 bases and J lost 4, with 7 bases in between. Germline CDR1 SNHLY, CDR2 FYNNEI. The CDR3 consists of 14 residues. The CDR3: CASSEAGSNQPQHF. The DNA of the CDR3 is TGTGCCAGCAGTGAAGCCGGCAGTAATCAGCCCCAGCATTTT. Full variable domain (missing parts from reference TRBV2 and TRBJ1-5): EPEVTQTPSHQVTQMGQEVILRCVPISNHLYFYWYRQILGQKVEFLVSFYNNEISEKSEIFDDQFSVERPDGSNFTLKIRSTKLEDSAMYFCASSEAGSNQPQHFGDGTRLSIL.

The CDR3 nucleotides read TGTGCCAGTAGGCTCAGGGGGAACACTGAAGCTTTCTTT. Translated, it gives CASRLRGNTEAFF. The chain recombines TRBV19 with TRBJ1-1, with D possibly matching TRBD1 (6 bases). Per germline, CDR1 LNHDA and CDR2 SQIVND (reference sequence). V lost 6 bases and J 1 base, leaving 9 bases between the germline ends. The CDR3 runs to 13 residues. Using reference TRBV19 and TRBJ1-1 for the parts outside the CDR3, the full variable domain is DGGITQSPKYLFRKEGQNVTLSCEQNLNHDAMYWYRQDPGQGLRLIYYSQIVNDFQKGDIAEGYSVSREKKESFPLTVTSAQKNPTAFYLCASRLRGNTEAFFGQGTRLTVV.

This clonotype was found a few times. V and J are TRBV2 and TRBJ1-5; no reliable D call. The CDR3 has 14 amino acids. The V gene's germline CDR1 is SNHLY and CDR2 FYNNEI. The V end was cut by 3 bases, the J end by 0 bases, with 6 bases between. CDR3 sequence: CASSDSYSNQPQHF. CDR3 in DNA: TGTGCCAGCAGTGACAGTTATAGCAATCAGCCCCAGCATTTT.

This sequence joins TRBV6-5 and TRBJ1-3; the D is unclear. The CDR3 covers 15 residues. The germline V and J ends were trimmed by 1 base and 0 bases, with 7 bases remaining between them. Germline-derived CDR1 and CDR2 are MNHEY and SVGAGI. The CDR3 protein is CASSYLASSGNTIYF. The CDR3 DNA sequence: TGTGCCAGCAGTTACTTAGCCAGCTCTGGAAACACCATATATTTT.

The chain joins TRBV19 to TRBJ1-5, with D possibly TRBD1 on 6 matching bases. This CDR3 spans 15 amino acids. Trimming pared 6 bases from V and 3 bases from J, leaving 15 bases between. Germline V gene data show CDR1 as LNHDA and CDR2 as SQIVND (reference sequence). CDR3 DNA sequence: TGTGCCAGTAGCGGGGGGCAGGGGAACAATCAGCCCCAGCATTTT. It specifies CASSGGQGNNQPQHF. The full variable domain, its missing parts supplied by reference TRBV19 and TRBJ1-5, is DGGITQSPKYLFRKEGQNVTLSCEQNLNHDAMYWYRQDPGQGLRLIYYSQIVNDFQKGDIAEGYSVSREKKESFPLTVTSAQKNPTAFYLCASSGGQGNNQPQHFGDGTRLSIL.

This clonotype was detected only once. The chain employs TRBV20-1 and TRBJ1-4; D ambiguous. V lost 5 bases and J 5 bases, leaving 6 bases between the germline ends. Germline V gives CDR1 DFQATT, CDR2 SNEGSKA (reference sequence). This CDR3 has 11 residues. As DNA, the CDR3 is TGCAGTGCTCCGGGGAATGAAAAACTGTTTTTT. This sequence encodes CSAPGNEKLFF.

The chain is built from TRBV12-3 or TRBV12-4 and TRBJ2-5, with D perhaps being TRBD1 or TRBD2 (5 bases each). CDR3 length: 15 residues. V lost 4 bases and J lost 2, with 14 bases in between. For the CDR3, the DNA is TGTGCCAGCAGTTACTCTCGGGGCCGTCAAGAGACCCAGTACTTC. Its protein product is CASSYSRGRQETQYF.

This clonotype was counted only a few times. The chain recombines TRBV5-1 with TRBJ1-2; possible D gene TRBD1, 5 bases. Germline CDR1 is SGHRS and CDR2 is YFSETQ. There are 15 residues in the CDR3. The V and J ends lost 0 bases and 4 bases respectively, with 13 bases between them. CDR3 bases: TGCGCCAGCAGCTTGGGGGGGAGGACGCTCTATGGCTACACCTTC. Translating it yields CASSLGGRTLYGYTF.

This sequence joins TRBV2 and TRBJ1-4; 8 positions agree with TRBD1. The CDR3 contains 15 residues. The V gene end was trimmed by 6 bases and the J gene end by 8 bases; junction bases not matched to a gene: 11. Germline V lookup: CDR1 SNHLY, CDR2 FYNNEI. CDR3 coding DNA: TGTGCCAGCAGCCTCTCTGGGACAGGCTGGGAAAAACTGTTTTTT. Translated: CASSLSGTGWEKLFF.

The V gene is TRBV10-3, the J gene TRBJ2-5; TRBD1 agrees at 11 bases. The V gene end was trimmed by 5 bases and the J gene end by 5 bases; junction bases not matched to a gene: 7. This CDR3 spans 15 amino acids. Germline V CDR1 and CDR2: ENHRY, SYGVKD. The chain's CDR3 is CAISSDRGLMETQYF. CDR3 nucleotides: TGTGCCATCAGTTCGGACAGGGGGCTTATGGAGACCCAGTACTTC.

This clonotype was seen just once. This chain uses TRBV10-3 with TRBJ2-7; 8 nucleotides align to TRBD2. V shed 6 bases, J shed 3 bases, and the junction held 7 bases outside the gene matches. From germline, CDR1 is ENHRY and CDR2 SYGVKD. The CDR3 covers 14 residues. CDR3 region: CAISVVSGSYEQYF. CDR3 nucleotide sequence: TGTGCCATCAGCGTTGTCAGCGGGAGCTACGAGCAGTACTTC.

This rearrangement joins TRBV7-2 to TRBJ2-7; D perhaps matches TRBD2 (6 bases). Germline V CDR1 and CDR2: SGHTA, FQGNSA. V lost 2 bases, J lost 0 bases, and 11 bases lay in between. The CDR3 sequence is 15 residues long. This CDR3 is CASSLNSGISYEQYF. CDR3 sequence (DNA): TGTGCCAGCAGCTTAAATAGCGGCATCTCCTACGAGCAGTACTTC.

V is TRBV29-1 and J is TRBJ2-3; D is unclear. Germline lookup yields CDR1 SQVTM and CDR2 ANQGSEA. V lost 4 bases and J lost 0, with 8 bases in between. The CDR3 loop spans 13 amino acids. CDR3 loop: CSVGRRSTDTQYF. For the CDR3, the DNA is TGCAGCGTTGGTAGGCGTAGCACAGATACGCAGTATTTT.

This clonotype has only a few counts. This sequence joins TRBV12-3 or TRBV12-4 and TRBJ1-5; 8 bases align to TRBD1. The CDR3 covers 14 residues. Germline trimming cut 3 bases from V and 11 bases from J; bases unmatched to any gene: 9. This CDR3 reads CASSLRRGLVAQHF. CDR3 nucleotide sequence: TGTGCCAGCAGTTTGCGCAGGGGGCTTGTGGCCCAGCATTTT.